This T cell receptor (beta chain) was captured by sequencing in a study of T cells after yellow fever vaccination. TCRdb called the 5' RACE reads again in MiXCR, with one record for every CDR3 protein. Among about 260,000 distinct CDR3 sequences listed, about 5.2% were seen once. V gave up 1 base and J gave up 2 bases, with 12 bases separating them. Germline V gene sequence: CDR1 LGHNA, CDR2 YSLEER. There are 15 residues in the CDR3. Sequenced here: CD4+ T cells sorted from PBMCs, sampled on the day of the yellow fever booster vaccination. This TCR was sampled from a man between 18 and 35 years old who received the YFV17D yellow fever vaccine. This chain connects TRBV4-3 to TRBJ2-7; possible D gene TRBD2, 6 bases. The CDR3 region has the DNA TGCGCCAGCAGCCAAGGGAGGGACGGAGCCTACGAGCAGTACTTC. Translation: CASSQGRDGAYEQYF.